Below are 2 T cell receptor beta chains sequenced from a single sample in a study of a mutant IDH1 vaccine in newly diagnosed glioma. Their antigens are not known. Here immunoSEQ multiplex PCR was the method, and the copy in TCRdb shows in-frame clones only, minus some. Of around 30,000 clones detected, about four fifths appear once; the ten largest clones hold approximately 3%. The time point denotes: week 35, safety follow-up. Topical imiquimod accompanied each vaccine dose, which consisted of 300 ug of mutant IDH1 20-mer peptide. The source was PBMCs, collected from a glioma patient whose treatment included an IDH1 peptide vaccine. These receptors originate from a man aged 35 to 55 with glioma. Some clones in this sample may be carry-over from other donors' samples.

The genes are TRBV7-8 and TRBJ2-1; weak D call: TRBD2 (5 bases). The CDR3 length is 13 residues. Trimming pared 5 bases from V and 13 bases from J, leaving 18 bases between. Per the germline V gene, CDR1 is SGHVS and CDR2 is FQNEAQ. The CDR3 DNA reads as TGTGCCAGCAGCCTCGCCGGGGAAAACGTACAGTTCTTC. As protein: CASSLAGENVQFF.

The J gene is TRBJ1-2, the V gene TRBV2, with D perhaps TRBD1 (6 bases). V was trimmed by 2 bases and J by 1 base, leaving 11 bases between them. The CDR3 sequence is 15 residues long. Germline values: CDR1 SNHLY, CDR2 FYNNEI. CDR3 in DNA: TGTGCCAGCAGTGAAATAGGGGGGATTAACTATGGCTACACCTTC. The encoded protein is CASSEIGGINYGYTF.